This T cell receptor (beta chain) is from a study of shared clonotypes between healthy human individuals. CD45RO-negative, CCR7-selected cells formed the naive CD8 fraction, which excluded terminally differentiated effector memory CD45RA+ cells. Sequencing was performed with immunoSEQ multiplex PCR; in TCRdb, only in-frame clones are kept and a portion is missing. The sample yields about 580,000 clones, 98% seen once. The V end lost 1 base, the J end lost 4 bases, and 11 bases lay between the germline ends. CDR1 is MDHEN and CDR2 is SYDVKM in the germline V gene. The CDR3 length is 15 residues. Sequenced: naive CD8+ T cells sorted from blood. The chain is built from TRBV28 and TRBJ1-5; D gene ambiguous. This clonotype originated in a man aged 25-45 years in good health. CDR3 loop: CASSLFDARNQPQHF. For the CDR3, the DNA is TGTGCCAGCAGTTTATTTGACGCGAGGAATCAGCCCCAGCATTTT.